The 15 T cell receptor beta chains in this list originate from one sample, sequenced in a study of blood T cell repertoires in COVID-19. The method was immunoSEQ multiplex PCR; TCRdb's version includes in-frame clones alone and lacks a portion of them. The sample lists 400,000 to 550,000 clones; roughly 90% were seen once. Material: peripheral blood. These receptors were obtained from a woman younger than 45 with acute or convalescent COVID-19.

The chain links TRBV6-2 or TRBV6-3 to TRBJ2-3; possibly TRBD1 for D (6 bases). Germline lookup yields CDR1 MNHEY and CDR2 SVGEGT. This CDR3 contains 15 residues. The V end lost 4 bases, the J end lost 1 base, and 12 bases lay between the germline ends. The CDR3 protein is CASSFIAGGTDTQYF. In DNA form, the CDR3 reads TGTGCCAGCAGTTTCATAGCAGGGGGCACAGATACGCAGTATTTT.

This clone was seen a single time. The V call is TRBV7-9, the J call TRBJ1-5, with D hard to call. Germline V gene lookup returns CDR1 SEHNR and CDR2 FQNEAQ (reference sequence). V was trimmed by 1 base and J by 0 bases, leaving 7 bases between them. The CDR3 is 15 residues long. CDR3 in amino acids: CASSLGAVSNQPQHF. CDR3 DNA sequence: TGTGCCAGCAGCTTAGGGGCAGTTAGCAATCAGCCCCAGCATTTT. Based on the CDR3 plus reference TRBV7-9 and TRBJ1-5, the full variable domain is DTGVSQNPRHKITKRGQNVTFRCDPISEHNRLYWYRQTLGQGPEFLTYFQNEAQLEKSRLLSDRFSAERPKGSFSTLEIQRTEQGDSAMYLCASSLGAVSNQPQHFGDGTRLSIL.

Only one count was recorded for this clone. The chain has TRBV9 and TRBJ2-1, with TRBD1 as a possible D gene (5 bases). The germline CDR1 and CDR2 sequences are SGDLS and YYNGEE. CDR3 length: 14 amino acids. V was trimmed by 3 bases and J by 1 base, leaving 8 bases between them. CDR3 DNA: TGTGCCAGCAGCGCAGACAGTTCCTACAATGAGCAGTTCTTC. As protein: CASSADSSYNEQFF.

The chain carries TRBV6-6 and TRBJ1-6; D is ambiguous. V dropped 1 base and J dropped 4 bases, with 11 bases sitting between them. CDR3 length equals 16 residues. Germline CDR1 MNHNY, CDR2 SVGAGI (reference sequence). The DNA for the CDR3 is TGTGCCAGCAGTTACTTGTCCGACAATTATAATTCACCCCTCCACTTT. Its protein product is CASSYLSDNYNSPLHF.

In this sample, this clone turned up once. The gene calls are TRBV19 and TRBJ2-2, with D maybe TRBD1 (6 bases). Trimming stripped 4 bases from V and 3 bases from J, with 18 bases between. The CDR3 extends over 17 amino acids. Germline CDR1 LNHDA, CDR2 SQIVND (reference sequence). DNA of the CDR3: TGTGCCAGTAGTACAAGCCGGGACACCTTCGACACCGGGGAGCTGTTTTTT. Translated, it gives CASSTSRDTFDTGELFF.

The genes are TRBV4-1 and TRBJ2-7; maybe TRBD1 (5 bases). The length of the CDR3 is 14 residues. Per the germline V gene, CDR1 is MGHRA and CDR2 is YSYEKL. V lost 4 bases and J 5 bases, leaving 15 bases between the germline ends. The CDR3 loop reads CASSPGLGIDEQYF. Here the CDR3 DNA reads TGCGCCAGCAGCCCAGGGTTGGGAATCGACGAGCAGTACTTC.

The genes are TRBV4-2 and TRBJ2-2; a weak D match, TRBD2 (5 bases). Trimming took off 1 base at V and 4 bases at J, with 13 bases between the two ends. This CDR3 is built from 16 residues. Germline assignment: CDR1 LGHNA and CDR2 YNFKEQ. The CDR3 region has the DNA TGTGCCAGCAGCCAAGCATCGGGGAAGGGCACCGGGGAGCTGTTTTTT. Protein product: CASSQASGKGTGELFF.

V is TRBV4-2 and J is TRBJ2-7, with 9 bases aligning to TRBD2. Germline-derived CDR1 and CDR2 are LGHNA and YNFKEQ. The CDR3 runs 16 residues. After removal of 0 bases from V and 4 bases from J, the junction contained 7 bases not matched to a gene. Written as DNA, the CDR3 is TGTGCCAGCAGCCAAGATATAGGTAGCGGGGGATACGAGCAGTACTTC. Protein: CASSQDIGSGGYEQYF.

The J gene is TRBJ2-7, the V gene TRBV6-5; tentative D call: TRBD2 (6 bases). CDR1 is MNHEY, CDR2 SVGAGI, per germline. V was cut by 4 bases and J by 4 bases, with 20 bases left in between. CDR3 length: 16 amino acids. CDR3 bases: TGTGCCAGCAGTTCCTCCGGGACTCCTACGACGTACGAGCAGTACTTC. Amino acid sequence: CASSSSGTPTTYEQYF.

The chain uses TRBV21-1 and TRBJ2-7; the tabulated D call, TRBD2, remains unverified against the DNA. TRBV21-1 is listed as a pseudogene. The CDR3 has 18 residues. DNA of the CDR3: TGTGCCAGCAGCAAAAGGGCTGTTCCGGGTGGGAGCTCCTACGAGCAGTACTTC. Translating gives CASSKRAVPGGSSYEQYF.

The chain recombines TRBV6-5 with TRBJ1-1; possible D gene TRBD1, 6 bases. Trimming left V 10 bases short and J 5 bases short, with 23 bases between. The germline V gene encodes CDR1 MNHEY and CDR2 SVGAGI. The CDR3 sequence is 15 residues long. The CDR3 DNA reads TGTGCCATGAAGGAGGGGGGCCCGGGGGGTACTGAAGCTTTCTTT. It encodes CAMKEGGPGGTEAFF.

V usage is TRBV12-3 or TRBV12-4 and J usage is TRBJ1-5, with D possibly matching TRBD1 (6 bases). V lost 5 bases and J 7 bases, leaving 12 bases between the germline ends. CDR3 length: 13 amino acids. CDR3 sequence reads: CASSRTQGQPQHF. CDR3 nucleotides: TGTGCCAGCAGTAGAACGCAGGGGCAGCCCCAGCATTTT.

The chain carries TRBV5-1 and TRBJ2-3; D might be TRBD2 (7 bases). Germline V gene data show CDR1 as SGHRS and CDR2 as YFSETQ. This CDR3 spans 15 amino acids. V gave up 4 bases and J gave up 4 bases, with 16 bases separating them. The CDR3: CASSPWGGAADTQYF. The CDR3 bases are TGCGCCAGCAGCCCGTGGGGGGGGGCGGCAGATACGCAGTATTTT. The full variable domain, rest sourced from reference TRBV5-1 and TRBJ2-3, is KAGVTQTPRYLIKTRGQQVTLSCSPISGHRSVSWYQQTPGQGLQFLFEYFSETQRNKGNFPGRFSGRQFSNSRSEMNVSTLELGDSALYLCASSPWGGAADTQYFGPGTRLTVL.

The chain recombines TRBV11-2 with TRBJ2-3; 10 nucleotides line up with TRBD1. Per the germline V gene, CDR1 is SGHAT and CDR2 is FQNNGV. V was pared by 5 bases and J by 3 bases, with 11 bases of the junction left unmatched. The CDR3 is 17 residues long. This CDR3 reads CASSQRQGAKYTDTQYF. The CDR3, as DNA: TGTGCCAGCAGCCAAAGACAGGGGGCTAAGTATACAGATACGCAGTATTTT. The variable domain in full, with the rest retrieved from reference TRBV11-2 and TRBJ2-3, is EAGVAQSPRYKIIEKRQSVAFWCNPISGHATLYWYQQILGQGPKLLIQFQNNGVVDDSQLPKDRFSAERLKGVDSTLKIQPAKLEDSAVYLCASSQRQGAKYTDTQYFGPGTRLTVL.

This chain connects TRBV6-5 to TRBJ2-3; D may be TRBD1 (6 bases). The CDR3 has 15 residues. From germline, CDR1 is MNHEY and CDR2 SVGAGI. The V end was cut by 6 bases, the J end by 4 bases, with 17 bases between. CDR3 region: CASRKPGQGPDTQYF. DNA for the CDR3: TGTGCCAGCAGAAAGCCGGGACAAGGTCCAGATACGCAGTATTTT.